A selection of T cell receptor beta chains follows, all from one sample in a study of T cell changes during pregnancy in multiple sclerosis. Libraries were prepared by immunoSEQ multiplex PCR; TCRdb keeps only in-frame clonotypes and omits some of them. The sample lists some 80,000 clones; approximately 95% were seen once. The sequenced sample was CD4+ T cells from peripheral blood mononuclear cells, obtained after pregnancy. These TCRs come from a female donor with multiple sclerosis, enrolled in a pregnancy study. Both conserved end residues are part of each CDR3. Each record gives: clone size, V gene, J gene, D gene, CDR3 protein, CDR3 DNA. D genes are given only for firm matches. Expanded clones get a size class; other rows say once, few or many, or leave the size out.

size: .
V: TRBV18
J: TRBJ1-5
D: TRBD1
CDR3: CASSHVQGAVIGSNQPQHF
DNA: TGTGCCAGCTCACATGTCCAGGGGGCGGTCATTGGAAGCAATCAGCCCCAGCATTTT

size: once
V: TRBV29-1
J: TRBJ1-1
D: .
CDR3: CSVEVGVNTEAFF
DNA: TGCAGCGTTGAAGTAGGGGTGAACACTGAAGCTTTCTTT

size: once
V: TRBV6-1
J: TRBJ2-2
D: TRBD1
CDR3: CASSEQGAGTGELFF
DNA: TGTGCCAGCAGTGAACAGGGGGCAGGGACCGGGGAGCTGTTTTTT

size: .
V: TRBV14
J: TRBJ1-2
D: .
CDR3: CASSQDSVYGYTF
DNA: TGTGCCAGCAGCCAAGACAGTGTCTATGGCTACACCTTC

size: .
V: TRBV7-2
J: TRBJ2-1
D: .
CDR3: CASSLGHGTNEQFF
DNA: TGTGCCAGCAGCTTAGGTCACGGGACAAATGAGCAGTTCTTC

size: .
V: TRBV5-4
J: TRBJ2-5
D: .
CDR3: CASSLQQELKTQYF
DNA: TGTGCCAGCAGCTTGCAACAGGAGTTAAAGACCCAGTACTTC

size: .
V: TRBV27
J: TRBJ2-2
D: .
CDR3: CASSAPAGATGELFF
DNA: TGTGCCAGCAGCGCCCCCGCGGGGGCCACCGGGGAGCTGTTTTTT

size: .
V: TRBV27
J: TRBJ2-7
D: TRBD1
CDR3: CASSFQGQGFYEQYF
DNA: TGTGCCAGCAGTTTCCAGGGACAGGGGTTTTACGAGCAGTACTTC

size: .
V: TRBV13
J: TRBJ2-1
D: .
CDR3: CASSLLSRVNEQFF
DNA: TGTGCCAGCAGCTTATTGTCCAGGGTCAATGAGCAGTTCTTC

size: .
V: TRBV30
J: TRBJ1-2
D: .
CDR3: CAWAASNYGYTF
DNA: TGTGCCTGGGCGGCGTCTAACTATGGCTACACCTTC

size: .
V: TRBV11-2
J: TRBJ2-3
D: .
CDR3: CASSLHRGLGTDTQYF
DNA: TGTGCCAGCAGCTTGCACAGGGGACTGGGCACAGATACGCAGTATTTT

size: .
V: TRBV2
J: TRBJ1-2
D: TRBD1
CDR3: CASRPGTENYGYTF
DNA: TGTGCCAGCCGACCCGGGACAGAGAACTATGGCTACACCTTC

size: .
V: TRBV7-9
J: TRBJ2-1
D: .
CDR3: CAVVRGEQFF
DNA: TGTGCCGTCGTACGCGGTGAGCAGTTCTTC

size: .
V: TRBV6-1
J: TRBJ2-5
D: .
CDR3: CASSAAKRDQETQYF
DNA: TGTGCCAGCAGTGCGGCCAAGCGGGACCAAGAGACCCAGTACTTC

size: .
V: TRBV19
J: TRBJ2-5
D: .
CDR3: CASSIDRGETQYF
DNA: TGTGCCAGTAGTATTGACCGGGGAGAGACCCAGTACTTC

size: .
V: TRBV28
J: TRBJ1-5
D: .
CDR3: CASSRPTLVRQPQHF
DNA: TGTGCCAGCAGCCGCCCTACGCTGGTACGTCAGCCCCAGCATTTT

size: .
V: TRBV6-5
J: TRBJ2-7
D: TRBD1
CDR3: CASSFRQGAYEQYF
DNA: TGTGCCAGCAGTTTTCGACAGGGGGCCTACGAGCAGTACTTC

size: .
V: TRBV7-8
J: TRBJ1-4
D: .
CDR3: CASSPAGTSNEKLFF
DNA: TGTGCCAGCAGCCCCGCCGGGACTAGTAATGAAAAACTGTTTTTT

size: .
V: TRBV28
J: TRBJ2-2
D: TRBD1
CDR3: CASRGQGSVELFF
DNA: TGTGCCAGCAGAGGACAGGGCTCGGTAGAGCTGTTTTTT

size: .
V: TRBV27
J: TRBJ2-7
D: TRBD2
CDR3: CASSLPSLAGGPSEQYF
DNA: TGTGCCAGCAGTTTACCCTCCCTCGCGGGAGGGCCCTCCGAGCAGTACTTC

size: .
V: TRBV19
J: TRBJ2-3
D: .
CDR3: CASSVGGTDTQYF
DNA: TGTGCCAGTAGTGTGGGGGGTACAGATACGCAGTATTTT

size: .
V: TRBV4-1
J: TRBJ2-3
D: .
CDR3: CASSPSGSRSTDTQYF
DNA: TGCGCCAGCAGCCCCAGTGGGAGTCGCAGCACAGATACGCAGTATTTT

size: .
V: TRBV6-6
J: TRBJ2-1
D: .
CDR3: CASLLQLASPLNEQFF
DNA: TGTGCCAGCCTACTACAACTAGCATCCCCCCTCAATGAGCAGTTCTTC

size: .
V: TRBV5-1
J: TRBJ1-6
D: .
CDR3: CASSLSGARYNSPLHF
DNA: TGCGCCAGCAGCTTGTCAGGGGCCCGCTATAATTCACCCCTCCACTTT

size: .
V: TRBV6-1
J: TRBJ1-2
D: TRBD1
CDR3: CASSVTGGPGYTF
DNA: TGTGCCAGCAGTGTAACAGGGGGCCCTGGCTACACCTTC

size: .
V: TRBV29-1
J: TRBJ2-3
D: .
CDR3: CSGNLGYTDTQYF
DNA: TGCAGCGGGAATCTAGGATACACAGATACGCAGTATTTT

size: .
V: TRBV7-2
J: TRBJ1-1
D: .
CDR3: CASSGEGLNTEAFF
DNA: TGTGCCAGCAGTGGAGAGGGCTTGAACACTGAAGCTTTCTTT

size: once
V: TRBV11-1
J: TRBJ2-3
D: TRBD2
CDR3: CASSSTSGSTDTQYF
DNA: TGTGCCAGCAGCTCAACTAGCGGGAGCACAGATACGCAGTATTTT

size: .
V: TRBV7-9
J: TRBJ2-3
D: TRBD1
CDR3: CASSFRQGASTDTQYF
DNA: TGTGCCAGCAGCTTTCGACAGGGGGCTAGCACAGATACGCAGTATTTT

size: .
V: TRBV7-9
J: TRBJ2-7
D: .
CDR3: CASSQEGISSYEQYF
DNA: TGTGCCAGCAGCCAAGAGGGTATCAGCTCCTACGAGCAGTACTTC

size: .
V: TRBV4-1
J: TRBJ2-4
D: TRBD2
CDR3: CASSQEFGGWEGNIQYF
DNA: TGCGCCAGCAGCCAAGAGTTCGGGGGATGGGAGGGAAACATTCAGTACTTC